Listed below are T cell receptor beta chains from one sample, sequenced in a study of CDR3 diversity in severe acne. MiXCR, applied by TCRdb to the PCR reads, yields one record per CDR3 protein. The data show over 85,000 distinct CDR3 sequences, 51% seen once. The sample comprised blood. The receptors shown here come from a male donor with acne. CDR3s include the opening cysteine and the closing phenylalanine or tryptophan. The D gene is left open where the match is weak. Not all rows give a size; the values are once, few, many and, for expanded clones, a class.

d_gene	v_gene	abundance	j_gene	CDR3aa	CDR3nt
TRBD2	TRBV7-9	NA	TRBJ2-1	CASSLATSGRAAVANEQFF	TGTGCCAGCAGCTTAGCGACTAGCGGGAGGGCCGCAGTTGCTAATGAGCAGTTCTTC
NA	TRBV28	many	TRBJ1-6	CATVRSYNSPLHF	TGTGCCACCGTGAGGTCCTATAATTCACCCCTCCACTTT
NA	TRBV11-2	medium-sized	TRBJ2-7	CASSLGASVYEQYF	TGTGCCAGCAGCTTAGGTGCGTCGGTCTACGAGCAGTACTTC
TRBD2	TRBV6-4	NA	TRBJ2-7	CASSGPGLAGGEQYF	TGTGCCAGCAGTGGTCCGGGACTAGCGGGAGGGGAGCAGTACTTC
NA	TRBV9	NA	TRBJ2-5	CASSPSFQRTFQETQSF	TGTGCCAGCAGCCCTTCTTTTCAAAGGACTTTCCAAGAGACCCAGTCCTTC
NA	TRBV19	many	TRBJ1-1	CASIEATEAFF	TGTGCCAGTATTGAGGCCACTGAAGCTTTCTTT
NA	TRBV15	many	TRBJ2-3	CATSRDLGTGPDTQYF	TGTGCCACCAGCAGAGATCTCGGGACGGGCCCAGATACGCAGTATTTT
TRBD2	TRBV5-8	few	TRBJ2-1	CASSPGLAGSSYNEQFF	TGTGCCAGCAGCCCCGGGCTAGCGGGAAGCTCCTACAATGAGCAGTTCTTC
NA	TRBV19	many	TRBJ2-2	CASSIGRDTNTGELFF	TGTGCCAGTAGTATAGGTAGAGATACGAACACCGGGGAGCTGTTTTTT
TRBD2	TRBV6-8	NA	TRBJ2-5	CASSYGTSGRQETQYF	TGTGCCAGCAGTTACGGGACTAGCGGGAGGCAAGAGACCCAGTACTTC
NA	TRBV7-9	NA	TRBJ2-7	CASSREEPGEQYF	TGTGCCAGCAGCCGTGAAGAACCGGGCGAGCAGTACTTC
TRBD1	TRBV7-9	medium-sized	TRBJ2-1	CASSDDRVNEQFF	TGTGCCAGCAGCGACGACAGGGTGAATGAGCAGTTCTTC
NA	TRBV4-1	many	TRBJ2-5	CASSQGPSEETQYF	TGCGCCAGCAGCCAGGGACCGTCTGAAGAGACCCAGTACTTC
TRBD2	TRBV20-1	few	TRBJ2-5	CSARAEGTSGRKETQYF	TGCAGTGCTAGAGCAGAAGGGACTAGCGGGAGAAAAGAGACCCAGTACTTC
NA	TRBV5-4	many	TRBJ1-1	CASSQQGSTEAFF	TGTGCCAGCAGCCAGCAGGGTAGCACTGAAGCTTTCTTT
TRBD2	TRBV10-3	NA	TRBJ2-7	CAISERTGGYEQYF	TGTGCCATCAGTGAGAGGACGGGAGGCTACGAGCAGTACTTC
TRBD2	TRBV7-3	NA	TRBJ2-7	CASSRSGRSGEQYF	TGTGCCAGCAGCCGAAGCGGGAGATCTGGCGAGCAGTACTTC
NA	TRBV6-5	NA	TRBJ2-6	CASSYAGGSGANVLTF	TGTGCCAGCAGTTACGCGGGCGGCTCTGGGGCCAACGTCCTGACTTTC
NA	TRBV5-1	many	TRBJ2-7	CASKKDTSSYEQYF	TGCGCCAGCAAAAAGGACACCAGCTCCTACGAGCAGTACTTC
NA	TRBV19	many	TRBJ1-1	CASSMDGWNTEAFF	TGTGCCAGTAGTATGGACGGATGGAACACTGAAGCTTTCTTT
NA	TRBV19	many	TRBJ1-2	CASTRGDYGYTF	TGTGCCAGTACTCGGGGAGACTATGGCTACACCTTC
TRBD2	TRBV24-1	medium-sized	TRBJ2-3	CATSDLSGGGLHDTDTQYF	TGTGCCACCAGTGATTTGTCGGGAGGGGGGCTCCACGATACAGATACGCAGTATTTT
NA	TRBV28	few	TRBJ1-5	CASSSPGVQPQHF	TGTGCCAGCAGTTCCCCGGGAGTTCAGCCCCAGCATTTT
TRBD1	TRBV18	few	TRBJ2-7	CASSPRTGKGEQYF	TGTGCCAGCTCACCACGGACAGGGAAGGGGGAGCAGTACTTC
NA	TRBV19	NA	TRBJ1-1	CASIGASLLNTDAFF	TGTGCCAGTATCGGGGCCTCCCTCTTGAACACTGACGCTTTCTTT
TRBD1	TRBV19	few	TRBJ1-4	CASSIRGGGRLGDSEKLFF	TGTGCCAGTAGTATTCGCGGCGGCGGCCGGCTTGGGGACAGCGAAAAACTGTTTTTT
NA	TRBV7-2	once	TRBJ2-5	CASSSGRSVQETQYF	TGTGCCAGCAGCTCTGGGCGGAGCGTTCAAGAGACCCAGTACTTC
TRBD1	TRBV7-9	NA	TRBJ2-1	CASSLSGTGYNERFF	TGTGCCAGCAGCTTATCCGGGACAGGCTACAATGAGCGGTTCTTC
TRBD1	TRBV25-1	NA	TRBJ2-7	CASSAGQGNYEQYF	TGTGCCAGCAGTGCCGGACAGGGCAACTACGAGCAGTACTTC